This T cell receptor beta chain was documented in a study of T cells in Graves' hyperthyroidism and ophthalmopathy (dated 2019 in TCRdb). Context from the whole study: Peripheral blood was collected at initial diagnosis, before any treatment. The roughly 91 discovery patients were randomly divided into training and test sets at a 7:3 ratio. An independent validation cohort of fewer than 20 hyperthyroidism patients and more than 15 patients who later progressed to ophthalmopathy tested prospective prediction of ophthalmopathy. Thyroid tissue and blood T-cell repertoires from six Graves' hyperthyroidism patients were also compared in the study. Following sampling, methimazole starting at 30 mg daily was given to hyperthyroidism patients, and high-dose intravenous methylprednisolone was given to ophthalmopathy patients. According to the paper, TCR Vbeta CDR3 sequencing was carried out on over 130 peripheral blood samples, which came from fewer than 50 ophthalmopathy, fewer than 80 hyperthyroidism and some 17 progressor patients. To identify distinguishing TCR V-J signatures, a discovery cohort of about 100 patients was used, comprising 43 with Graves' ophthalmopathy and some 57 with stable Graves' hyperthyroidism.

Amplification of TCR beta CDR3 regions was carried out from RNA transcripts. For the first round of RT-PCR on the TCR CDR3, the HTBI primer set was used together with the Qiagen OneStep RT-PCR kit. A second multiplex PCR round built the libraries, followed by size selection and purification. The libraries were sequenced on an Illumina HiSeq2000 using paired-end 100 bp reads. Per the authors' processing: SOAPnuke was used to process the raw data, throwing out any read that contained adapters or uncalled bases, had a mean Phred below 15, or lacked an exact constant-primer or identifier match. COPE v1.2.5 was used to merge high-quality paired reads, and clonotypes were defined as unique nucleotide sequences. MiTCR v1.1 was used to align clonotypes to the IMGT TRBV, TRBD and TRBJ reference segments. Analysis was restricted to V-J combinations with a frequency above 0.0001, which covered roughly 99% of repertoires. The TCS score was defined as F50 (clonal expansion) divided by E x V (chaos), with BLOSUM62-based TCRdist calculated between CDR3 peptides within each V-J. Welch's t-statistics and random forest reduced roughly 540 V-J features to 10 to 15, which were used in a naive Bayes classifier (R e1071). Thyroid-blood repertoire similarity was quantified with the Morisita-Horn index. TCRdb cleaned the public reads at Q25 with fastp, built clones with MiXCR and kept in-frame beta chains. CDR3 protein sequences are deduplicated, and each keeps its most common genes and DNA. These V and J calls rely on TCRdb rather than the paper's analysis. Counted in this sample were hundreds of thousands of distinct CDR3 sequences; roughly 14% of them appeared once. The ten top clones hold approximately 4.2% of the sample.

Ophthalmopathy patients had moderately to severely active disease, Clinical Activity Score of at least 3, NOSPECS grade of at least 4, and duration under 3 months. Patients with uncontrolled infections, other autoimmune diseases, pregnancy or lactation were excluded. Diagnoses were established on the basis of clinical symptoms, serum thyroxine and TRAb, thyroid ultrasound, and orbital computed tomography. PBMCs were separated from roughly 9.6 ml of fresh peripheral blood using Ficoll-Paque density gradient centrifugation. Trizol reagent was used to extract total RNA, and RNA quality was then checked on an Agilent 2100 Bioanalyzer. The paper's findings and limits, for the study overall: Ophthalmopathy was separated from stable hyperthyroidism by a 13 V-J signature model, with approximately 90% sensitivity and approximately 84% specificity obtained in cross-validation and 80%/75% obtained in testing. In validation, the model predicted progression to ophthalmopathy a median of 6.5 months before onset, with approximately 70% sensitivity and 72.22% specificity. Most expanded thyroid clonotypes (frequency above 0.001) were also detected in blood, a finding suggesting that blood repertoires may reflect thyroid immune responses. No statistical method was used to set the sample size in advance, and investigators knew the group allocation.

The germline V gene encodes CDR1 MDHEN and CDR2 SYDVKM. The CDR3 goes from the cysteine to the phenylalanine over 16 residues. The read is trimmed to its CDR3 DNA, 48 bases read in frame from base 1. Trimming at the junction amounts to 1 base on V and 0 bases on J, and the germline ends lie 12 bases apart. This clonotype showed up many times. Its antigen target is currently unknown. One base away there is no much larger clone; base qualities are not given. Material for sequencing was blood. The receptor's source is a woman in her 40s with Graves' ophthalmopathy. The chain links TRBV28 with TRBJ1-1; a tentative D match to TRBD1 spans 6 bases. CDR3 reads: CASSLSWGLLNTEAFF. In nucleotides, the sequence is TGTGCCAGCAGTTTATCTTGGGGGCTTCTGAACACTGAAGCTTTCTTT.